This is a list of T cell receptor beta chains from one sample in a study of long-term antiretroviral therapy in people with HIV. Sequencing was performed with immunoSEQ multiplex PCR; in TCRdb, only in-frame clones are kept and a portion is missing. The data contain approximately 33,000 clones, approximately 83% of them singletons. This specimen was unsorted PBMCs, taken 0.8 years before starting antiretroviral therapy. The receptors were sampled from a man aged 18 to 29 with HIV. CDR3s include the opening cysteine and the closing phenylalanine or tryptophan. Each record gives: clone size, D gene, V gene, J gene, CDR3 DNA, CDR3 protein. D genes are given only for firm matches. Rows may omit the clone size; those that give it use once, few, many or a size class.

-	-	TRBV7-9	TRBJ1-3	TGTGCCAGCAGCTTAGGGGCCGGAAACACCATATATTTT	CASSLGAGNTIYF
-	-	TRBV5-4	TRBJ1-1	TGTGCCAGCAGCTTGACTAGCACTGAAGCTTTCTTT	CASSLTSTEAFF
once	-	TRBV7-8	TRBJ2-7	TGTGCCAGCAGCCGAAGTGTGCCGAGCGGGACATACTACGAGCAGTACTTC	CASSRSVPSGTYYEQYF
-	TRBD1	TRBV9	TRBJ1-1	TGTGCCAGCAGCGTAGCAGGGGGCGACACTGAAGCTTTCTTT	CASSVAGGDTEAFF
-	-	TRBV19	TRBJ2-2	TGTGCCAGTAGTTTCAAATGGAGTAACAGGAACACCGGGGAGCTGTTTTTT	CASSFKWSNRNTGELFF
-	-	TRBV4-1	TRBJ2-2	TGCGCCAGCAGCCAAGGTCAGACCTGGGCCGGGGAGCTGTTTTTT	CASSQGQTWAGELFF
few	-	TRBV7-2	TRBJ2-7	TGTGCCAGCAGCTTAGGCCCGATTACCTACGAGCAGTACTTC	CASSLGPITYEQYF
-	TRBD2	TRBV7-9	TRBJ2-3	TGTGCCAGCAGCGTGCACCTTCCCCTAGCGGGGGGCACAGATACGCAGTATTTT	CASSVHLPLAGGTDTQYF
-	TRBD2	TRBV5-4	TRBJ2-7	TGTGCCAGCAGCTCGCGGGCGGGAGGCCCCTCCTACGAGCAGTACTTC	CASSSRAGGPSYEQYF
few	-	TRBV10-1	TRBJ2-1	TGCGCCAGCAGCCTGGACAGCCTCGATGAGCAGTTCTTC	CASSLDSLDEQFF
-	TRBD1	TRBV7-3	TRBJ1-2	TGTGCCAGCAGCCGGGACAGGGGCCACGATGGCTACACCTTC	CASSRDRGHDGYTF
-	-	TRBV18	TRBJ1-5	TGTGCCAGCTCCGACAGTAGCAATCAGCCCCAGCATTTT	CASSDSSNQPQHF
-	-	TRBV28	TRBJ2-7	TGTGCCAGCAGTTTAGGTTCCTACGAGCAGTACTTC	CASSLGSYEQYF
-	-	TRBV5-4	TRBJ1-2	TGTGCCAGCAGCCCCCGGCAAGAGGGAGGCTACACCTTC	CASSPRQEGGYTF
-	-	TRBV6-5	TRBJ2-3	TGTGCCAGCAGTTACAGTGATGATACGCAGTATTTT	CASSYSDDTQYF
-	TRBD1	TRBV2	TRBJ1-5	TGTGCCAGCAGTGAGGGACAGGGAACTTATAGCAATCAGCCCCAGCATTTT	CASSEGQGTYSNQPQHF
-	TRBD2	TRBV7-6	TRBJ2-5	TGTGCCAGCAGCTTAATGGGCGGGGGCCAAGAGACCCAGTACTTC	CASSLMGGGQETQYF
-	-	TRBV4-1	TRBJ2-1	TGCGCCAGCAGCCAAGACCTCGACTTGGGGCAGTTCTTC	CASSQDLDLGQFF
-	TRBD1	TRBV6-6	TRBJ1-4	TGTGCCAGCAGCTCCCGGGACAGTCCCGCAGGGGAAAAACTGTTTTTT	CASSSRDSPAGEKLFF
once	-	TRBV7-9	TRBJ1-2	TGTGCCAGCACCCGTAGGGACACTAACTATGGCTACACCTTC	CASTRRDTNYGYTF
-	-	TRBV7-8	TRBJ2-4	TGTGCCAGCAGCCCGGAAAGGACGGTACTAGCCAAAAACATTCAGTACTTC	CASSPERTVLAKNIQYF